This T cell receptor beta chain was sequenced during a study of OX40 agonist ivuxolimab in advanced cancers. The CDR3 has 12 residues. Germline V gene sequence: CDR1 SGHAT, CDR2 FQNNGV. Between the trimmed V and J ends, which lost 3 bases and 6 bases, there was a span of 9 bases. The data were produced by immunoSEQ multiplex PCR, yet TCRdb's version contains in-frame clones alone and is incomplete. The sample gives about 13,000 clones, 65% to 70% of which show up once; under 30% is in the top ten. The genes are TRBV11-2 and TRBJ2-7, with D perhaps TRBD1 (6 bases). Source: CD4+ or CD8+ T cells sorted from blood, taken in a trial of the OX40 agonist ivuxolimab. The TCR was taken from an adult with an advanced solid tumor such as melanoma, head and neck, liver or kidney cancer. The CDR3 nucleotides read TGTGCCAGCAGCTTGGGGGCTGGCGAGCAGTACTTC. This encodes CASSLGAGEQYF.